Sequencing of this TCR beta chain was carried out in a study of blood T cell repertoires in COVID-19. Recruits, aged about 18 to 89 years, lived in about two dozen US areas. Donors were grouped by their self-reported clinical history. TCRdb's table, derived via immunoSEQ multiplex PCR, lists solely in-frame clones and lacks some. The table shows almost 250,000 clones, with around 90% occurring only once. What was sequenced was PBMCs or T cells enriched from blood (not recorded which). The receptor was derived from a woman aged 45-65 years who had recovered from COVID-19.

The CDR3 loop reads CASSVQGAGSPLHF. CDR3 nucleotide sequence: TGTGCCAGCAGCGTACAGGGCGCTGGTTCACCCCTCCACTTT. This rearrangement joins TRBV7-3 to TRBJ1-6; D is perhaps TRBD1 (6 bases). The germline gives CDR1 SGHTA, CDR2 FQGTGA. The ends were cut back, 5 bases at V and 9 bases at J, with 14 bases in the middle. This CDR3 is built from 14 residues.